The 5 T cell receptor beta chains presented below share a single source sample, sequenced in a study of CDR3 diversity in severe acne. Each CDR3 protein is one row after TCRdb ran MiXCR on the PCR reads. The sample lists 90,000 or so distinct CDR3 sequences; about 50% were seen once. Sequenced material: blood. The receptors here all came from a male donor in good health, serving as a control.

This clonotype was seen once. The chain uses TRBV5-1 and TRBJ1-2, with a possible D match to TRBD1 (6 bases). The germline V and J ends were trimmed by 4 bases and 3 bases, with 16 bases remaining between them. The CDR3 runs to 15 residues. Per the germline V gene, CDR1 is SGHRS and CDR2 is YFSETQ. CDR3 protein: CASSAGRTDDYGYTF. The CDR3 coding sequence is TGCGCCAGCAGCGCTGGTCGGACAGACGACTATGGCTACACCTTC.

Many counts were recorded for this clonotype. CDR3 loop: CASSSSGDGTDTQYF. CDR3 DNA sequence: TGTGCCAGTAGCTCTAGCGGGGATGGCACAGATACGCAGTATTTT. J is TRBJ2-3 and V is TRBV19; TRBD2 aligns across 9 bases. Looked up from germline, CDR1 is LNHDA and CDR2 is SQIVND (reference sequence). This CDR3 contains 15 residues. V dropped 6 bases and J dropped 1; count of bases not matched to a gene: 5.

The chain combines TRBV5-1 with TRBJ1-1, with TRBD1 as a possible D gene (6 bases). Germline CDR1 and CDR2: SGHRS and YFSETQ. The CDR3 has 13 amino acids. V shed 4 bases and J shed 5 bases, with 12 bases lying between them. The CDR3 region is CASSTTGRTEAFF. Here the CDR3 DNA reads TGCGCCAGCAGCACAACAGGGCGAACTGAAGCTTTCTTT.

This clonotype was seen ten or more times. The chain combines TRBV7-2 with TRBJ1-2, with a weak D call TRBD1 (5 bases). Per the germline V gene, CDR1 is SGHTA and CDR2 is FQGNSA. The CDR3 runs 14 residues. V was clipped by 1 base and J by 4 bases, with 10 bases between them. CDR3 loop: CASSLEHGGYGYTF. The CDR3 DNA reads TGTGCCAGCAGCTTAGAACATGGGGGCTATGGCTACACCTTC.

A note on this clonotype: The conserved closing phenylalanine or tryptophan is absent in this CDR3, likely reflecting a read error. The CDR3 spells CSARGLTGTGDNEQFS. The CDR3 DNA reads TGCAGCGCTAGAGGACTCACAGGGACGGGGGACAATGAGCAGTTCTCC. The V call is TRBV20-1, the J call TRBJ2-1; D tentatively fits TRBD1 or TRBD2 (6 bases each). The CDR3 is 16 residues long. Looked up from germline, CDR1 is DFQATT and CDR2 is SNEGSKA (reference sequence).